This T cell receptor (beta chain) was identified in a study of OX40 agonist ivuxolimab in advanced cancers. Study context: The study treated patients with ivuxolimab, an agonistic anti-OX40 (CD134) antibody. All patients had ivuxolimab intravenously every 2 weeks at 0.01 to 10 mg/kg.

Points from the study as a whole: Several nonresponders also turned out to have low normalized T-cell clonal expansion.

Remarks on this clone: The target antigen is unknown.

The CDR3 is 14 residues long. Germline loops: CDR1 MNHEY, CDR2 SMNVEV (reference sequence). Produced via immunoSEQ multiplex PCR; TCRdb's table is partial and in-frame only. The repertoire has 60,000 to 75,000 clones, roughly nine tenths of them found once; the top ten carry roughly 15%. The receptor was isolated from an adult with an advanced solid tumor such as melanoma, head and neck, liver or kidney cancer. The chain combines TRBV27 with TRBJ2-5; TRBD2 matches at 8 bases. Near its end, the DNA agrees better with TRBJ2-7, so the J call may be wrong. Sequences were derived from CD4+ or CD8+ T cells sorted from blood, sampled in a trial of the OX40 agonist ivuxolimab. The CDR3 protein is CASSYGTSSYEQYF. DNA for the CDR3: TGTGCCAGCAGTTACGGGACTAGCTCCTACGAGCAGTACTTC.